The next 20 T cell receptor beta chains were all read from a single sample in a study of blood T cell repertoires in COVID-19. Here immunoSEQ multiplex PCR was the method, and the copy in TCRdb shows in-frame clones only, minus some. The data show hundreds of thousands of clones, roughly 83% seen once. The sample consisted of peripheral blood. The receptors derive from a woman over 75 with acute or convalescent COVID-19.

This clone turned up a few times. The sample contains more than one DNA sequence encoding this CDR3. The chain uses TRBV28 and TRBJ2-3; D gene unclear. The ends were cut back, 8 bases at V and 2 bases at J, with 8 bases in the middle. Germline lookup yields CDR1 MDHEN and CDR2 SYDVKM. This CDR3 has 12 residues. The chain's CDR3 is CASRQSTDTQYF. The CDR3 coding sequence is TGTGCCAGCCGACAATCCACAGATACGCAGTATTTT.

CDR3 in DNA: TGTGCCAGCAGCCCCCGGGGGGAGTATGGCTACACCTTC. Its translation: CASSPRGEYGYTF. The J gene is TRBJ1-2, the V gene TRBV7-2, with D perhaps matching TRBD1 (5 bases). CDR3 length equals 13 residues. Trimming took 5 bases from V and 5 from J, leaving 12 bases between them. The germline gives CDR1 SGHTA, CDR2 FQGNSA.

The V gene is TRBV10-3, the J gene TRBJ2-7, with D tentatively TRBD1 (6 bases). The germline V and J ends were trimmed by 5 bases and 3 bases, with 14 bases remaining between them. The CDR3 is made up of 14 amino acids. CDR1 ENHRY and CDR2 SYGVKD come from the germline V gene. The CDR3 spells CAISKQGNDYEQYF. The CDR3 DNA reads as TGTGCCATCAGTAAACAGGGAAATGACTACGAGCAGTACTTC.

The rearrangement joins TRBV5-1 to TRBJ2-1, with D perhaps TRBD2 (7 bases). Germline lookup yields CDR1 SGHRS and CDR2 YFSETQ. The CDR3 totals 15 residues. Trimming removed 5 bases at V and 7 bases at J, with 19 bases between. CDR3 nucleotides: TGCGCCAGCAGTTTGCTTGGCGGGGGCCTAAATGAGCAGTTCTTC. This translates into CASSLLGGGLNEQFF.

This chain joins TRBV7-2 and TRBJ2-3, with TRBD2 identical over 7 bases. This CDR3 spans 15 amino acids. Looked up from germline, CDR1 is SGHTA and CDR2 is FQGNSA. With 6 bases clipped from V and 0 bases from J, the junction kept 6 bases outside the gene matches. In DNA, the CDR3 is TGTGCCAGCAGGGGGGGGAGTGCTAGCACAGATACGCAGTATTTT. The encoded protein is CASRGGSASTDTQYF.

V is TRBV21-1 and J is TRBJ1-2; the table's D gene call, TRBD1, was not cross checked with the DNA. TRBV21-1 is termed a pseudogene. This CDR3 spans 15 amino acids. CDR3 residues: CASSKVDHRAYGYTF. The DNA of the CDR3 is TGTGCCAGCAGCAAAGTAGACCACAGGGCCTATGGCTACACCTTC.

The V call is TRBV3-1 (or the pseudogene TRBV3-2), the J call TRBJ2-5; D is unclear. Germline loops: CDR1 LGHDT, CDR2 YNNKEL (reference sequence). With 3 bases removed from V and 5 bases from J, the gap between germline ends came to 10 bases. The CDR3 is made up of 13 amino acids. This CDR3 reads CASSHLGRETQYF. CDR3 nucleotide sequence: TGTGCCAGCAGCCATTTGGGCCGGGAGACCCAGTACTTC.

This clone was detected only once. The chain couples TRBV12-3 or TRBV12-4 to TRBJ2-1; D remains unclear. V lost 6 bases to trimming and J lost 12 bases, with 12 bases between them. The CDR3 consists of 11 residues. Written as DNA, the CDR3 is TGTGCCAGCAGCTCGAGGATAGGGCAGTTCTTC. Amino acids: CASSSRIGQFF.

The chain employs TRBV11-2 and TRBJ2-1, with 9 bases matching TRBD1. Germline V CDR1 and CDR2: SGHAT, FQNNGV. The CDR3 covers 17 residues. The V segment lost 3 bases and the J segment 2 bases; nucleotides outside the gene matches: 8. DNA of the CDR3: TGTGCCAGCAGCTTTATTCGGGACAGGGCGACCTACAATGAGCAGTTCTTC. Residues: CASSFIRDRATYNEQFF.

The J gene is TRBJ1-5, the V gene TRBV6-5, with D perhaps matching TRBD1 (5 bases). There are 13 residues in the CDR3. Germline values: CDR1 MNHEY, CDR2 SVGAGI. V lost 5 bases, J lost 3 bases, and 8 bases lay in between. The CDR3 loop is CASSRQSNQPQHF. The CDR3 DNA is TGTGCCAGCAGTAGACAGTCCAATCAGCCCCAGCATTTT.

The CDR3 nucleotides read TGTGCCAGCAATGAGGGGAGGGGGTTGAACAACTATGGCTACACCTTC. This encodes CASNEGRGLNNYGYTF. This chain joins TRBV6-1 and TRBJ1-2, with D tentatively TRBD1 (6 bases). In germline, CDR1 is MNHNS, CDR2 SASEGT. There are 16 residues in the CDR3. The V gene lost 7 bases and the J gene lost 2 bases, with 20 bases spanning the gap.

This chain joins TRBV5-6 and TRBJ1-5, with D possibly TRBD1 on 5 matching bases. The CDR3 spans 15 residues. Germline CDR1 reads SGHDT; CDR2 reads YYEEEE. Trimming removed 4 bases at V and 2 bases at J, with 13 bases between. DNA of the CDR3: TGTGCCAGCAGCCGGGGGGGTCCGGGCAATCAGCCCCAGCATTTT. As protein: CASSRGGPGNQPQHF.

This chain connects TRBV6-1 to TRBJ2-2; D is perhaps TRBD1 (6 bases). The germline CDR1 and CDR2 sequences are MNHNS and SASEGT. Trimming removed 4 bases at V and 1 base at J, with 13 bases between. There are 16 residues in the CDR3. In DNA, the CDR3 is TGTGCCAGCAGTGGAACAACAGGGAGGAACACCGGGGAGCTGTTTTTT. Protein sequence: CASSGTTGRNTGELFF.

The chain couples TRBV2 to TRBJ1-3, with TRBD1 matching over 12 bases. Looked up from germline, CDR1 is SNHLY and CDR2 is FYNNEI. V shed 5 bases, J shed 5 bases, and the junction held 1 base outside the gene matches. CDR3 length: 14 residues. CDR3 bases: TGTGCCAGCAGTCGGGACAGGGGGCGAAACACCATATATTTT. It is translated as CASSRDRGRNTIYF.

The CDR3 protein is CASSSWYRGRADTQYF. In DNA form, the CDR3 reads TGTGCCAGCAGTTCCTGGTACAGGGGGCGTGCAGATACGCAGTATTTT. The chain recombines TRBV27 with TRBJ2-3, with 9 bases lining up with TRBD1. With V trimmed by 4 bases and J by 4 bases, 9 bases remained unmatched. This CDR3 contains 16 residues. CDR1 and CDR2 (germline): MNHEY, SMNVEV (reference sequence).

On this clone itself: Other DNA sequences of this sample code for an identical CDR3. This rearrangement joins TRBV6-5 to TRBJ1-2; perhaps TRBD1 as D (5 bases). The CDR3 is 15 residues long. The V and J ends lost 3 bases and 2 bases respectively, with 13 bases between them. The germline CDR1 and CDR2 sequences are MNHEY and SVGAGI. The CDR3 reads CASSYGGDLNYGYTF. The CDR3 region has the DNA TGTGCCAGCAGTTATGGGGGGGATCTGAACTATGGCTACACCTTC.

As to this clone: Different DNA sequences within this sample yield the same CDR3. The chain joins TRBV7-9 to TRBJ1-3, with D perhaps matching TRBD1 (5 bases). This CDR3 spans 15 amino acids. The germline V gene has CDR1 SEHNR and CDR2 FQNEAQ (reference sequence). V was trimmed by 5 bases and J by 0 bases, leaving 11 bases between them. CDR3 in DNA: TGTGCCAGCAGCCCTGGGGGGGGCTCTGGAAACACCATATATTTT. Its translation: CASSPGGGSGNTIYF.

The chain employs TRBV10-2 and TRBJ1-4; 10 bases fit TRBD1. Germline V gene sequence: CDR1 WSHSY, CDR2 SAAADI. The CDR3 has 15 amino acids. The J segment lost 8 bases and the V segment lost 2 bases, leaving 5 bases of the junction unmatched. The CDR3 here is CASSEPDRGREKLFF. CDR3 in DNA: TGCGCCAGCAGTGAGCCAGACAGGGGGCGGGAAAAACTGTTTTTT.

This clone has a handful of counts. The gene calls are TRBV27 and TRBJ1-2; 7 nucleotides agree with TRBD1. The CDR3 has 13 residues. Germline-derived CDR1 and CDR2 are MNHEY and SMNVEV (reference sequence). After removal of 5 bases from V and 5 bases from J, the junction contained 5 bases not matched to a gene. The CDR3 is CASSHDREYGYTF. Here the CDR3 DNA reads TGTGCCAGCAGTCACGACAGGGAGTATGGCTACACCTTC.

J is TRBJ1-2 and V is TRBV20-1; 9 positions match TRBD1. The ends lost 6 bases at V and 8 bases at J; junction bases unmatched: 4. Germline CDR1 DFQATT, CDR2 SNEGSKA (reference sequence). The CDR3 runs 11 residues. The CDR3 region has the DNA TGCAGTGCAGGGACAGGGAGCGGCTACACCTTC. Translating gives CSAGTGSGYTF.